The rows below give T cell receptor beta chains drawn from one sample of a study of technical replicates of blood from a handful of donors. Sequencing used immunoSEQ multiplex PCR; TCRdb keeps in-frame clones, though not all of them. The sample includes about 70,000 clones, approximately 96% of them seen just once. The specimen sequenced was T cells isolated from PBMCs. Receptors were obtained from a human donor in good health. The CDR3 runs from the conserved cysteine through the conserved F or W.

v_gene,CDR3aa
TRBV6-5,CASRSAGLEHEQYF
TRBV7-2,CASSFAGTSENEQFF
TRBV14,CASSQYRTGGPANYGYTF
TRBV6-5,CASKAGLKLYGYTF
TRBV28,CASKAGIYQPQHF
TRBV7-2,CASSLNVLGGYGYTF
TRBV18,CASSPPTSGRKETQYF
TRBV9,CASSAGLAAETQYF
TRBV5-1,CASSVDRASYEQYF
TRBV6-5,CASSADTYQETQYF
TRBV7-3,CASSLDGGPSNYGYTF
TRBV25-1,CASSEYLGDEQYF
TRBV6-5,CATHTLRENIQYF
TRBV11-3,CASSPARGASTDTQYF
TRBV2,CASRRETQYF
TRBV11-3,CASSQTGRRNTEAFF
TRBV4-2,CASSAGGSYNEQFF